A single sample is the source of the 5 T cell receptor beta chains below, sequenced in a study of blood T cells in healthy people across ages. The use of a sample-barcoded 5' primer and a J-beta primer mix characterized a second PCR of about 7 to 12 cycles. TCRdb independently ran MiXCR on the 5' RACE reads; one entry per CDR3 protein. The sample holds around 1,800,000 distinct CDR3 sequences, around 40% seen once. Source material: blood. These receptor sequences come from a human donor in good health.

About this clonotype: At one of its ends the junction is not consistent with the germline gene, which may arise from a read error. The V call is TRBV4-1, the J call TRBJ2-5, with TRBD2 matching over 7 bases. The J call may be incorrect, as the DNA end agrees better with TRBJ2-7. In germline, CDR1 is MGHRA, CDR2 YSYEKL. This CDR3 contains 17 residues. The CDR3, as DNA: TGCGTCAGCAGCCACTCCTGGTCAGCGGGGAGTCGCTACGAGCAGTACTTC. This translates into CVSSHSWSAGSRYEQYF.

V usage is TRBV6-5 and J usage is TRBJ1-5; D gene uncertain. V was clipped by 6 bases and J by 0 bases, with 6 bases between them. There are 13 residues in the CDR3. The germline V gene encodes CDR1 MNHEY and CDR2 SVGAGI. In DNA, the CDR3 is TGTGCCAGCAGCAATAATAGCAATCAGCCCCAGCATTTT. Translation: CASSNNSNQPQHF.

The CDR3 bases are TGTGCCAGCAGCCCGGTAGTGGGCAATCAGCCCCAGCATTTT. The encoded protein is CASSPVVGNQPQHF. V usage is TRBV5-5 and J usage is TRBJ1-5; no reliable D call. This CDR3 is built from 14 residues. Per the germline V gene, CDR1 is SGHKS and CDR2 is YYEKEE (reference sequence). Trimming removed 4 bases from V and 2 bases from J, with 10 bases in between. Using reference TRBV5-5 and TRBJ1-5 for the parts outside the CDR3, the full variable domain is DAGVTQSPTHLIKTRGQQVTLRCSPISGHKSVSWYQQVLGQGPQFIFQYYEKEERGRGNFPDRFSARQFPNYSSELNVNALLLGDSALYLCASSPVVGNQPQHFGDGTRLSIL.

This chain links TRBV29-1 with TRBJ2-7, with D possibly matching TRBD1 (7 bases). Germline CDR1 is SQVTM and CDR2 is ANQGSEA. Trimming left V 2 bases short and J 10 bases short, with 12 bases between. The CDR3 covers 11 residues. For the CDR3, the DNA is TGCAGCGTTGAATTACAGGGGACTCAGTACTTC. It translates to CSVELQGTQYF.

This clonotype appeared a few times. This chain links TRBV7-3 with TRBJ1-4; the match to TRBD1 covers 8 bases. V was pared by 4 bases and J by 8 bases, with 9 bases of the junction left unmatched. CDR3 length: 15 residues. The germline V gene has CDR1 SGHTA and CDR2 FQGTGA. The CDR3: CASSSYDRGGEKLFF. CDR3 in DNA: TGTGCCAGCAGCTCATACGACAGGGGAGGGGAAAAACTGTTTTTT.